This is a list of T cell receptor beta chains from one sample in a study of blood T cell repertoires in COVID-19. Some clones are missing from TCRdb's copy, which holds only in-frame ones; the method was immunoSEQ multiplex PCR. This sample carries 30,000 to 35,000 clones, about four fifths of them seen once, and the ten largest clones take about 38%. Source material: peripheral blood. The receptors come from a man older than 75 with active or convalescent COVID-19. The CDR3 runs from the conserved cysteine through the conserved F or W. The D gene is left open where the match is weak. A clone size is listed for some rows: how often the clone was seen (once, few, many), or a class if it is expanded.

DNA,CDR3,D,J,V,size
TGCAGCGTTTCGGGAGCACCTGAAAAACTGTTTTTT,CSVSGAPEKLFF,.,TRBJ1-4,TRBV29-1,few
TGTGCCAGCAGCCCAGCGGGAGGGTCATACAATGAGCAGTTCTTC,CASSPAGGSYNEQFF,TRBD2,TRBJ2-1,TRBV5-4,.
TGTGCCTGGAGTGTACGAGCGGGAAGCACAGATACGCAGTATTTT,CAWSVRAGSTDTQYF,TRBD2,TRBJ2-3,TRBV30,.
TGTGCCAGCAGCTTACTCGGGGGGTCCTCCCATCAGCCCCAGCATTTT,CASSLLGGSSHQPQHF,.,TRBJ1-5,TRBV7-8,.
TGTGCCAGCAGCTTAGGAGGCTTGGGGGCCAACGTCCTGACTTTC,CASSLGGLGANVLTF,.,TRBJ2-6,TRBV7-9,.
TGTGCCAGCTCACCGGTCCGGGACAGGGGGGTCGGGCAGTACTTC,CASSPVRDRGVGQYF,TRBD1,TRBJ2-7,TRBV18,.
TGTGCCAGTAGTATGGCACAGGGGGTCGCAACTAATGAAAAACTGTTTTTT,CASSMAQGVATNEKLFF,TRBD1,TRBJ1-4,TRBV19,.
TGTGCCAGCAGCCAGGGGCAGGGTATGGTTTACACTGAAGCTTTCTTT,CASSQGQGMVYTEAFF,.,TRBJ1-1,TRBV7-9,.
TGTGCCAGCAGCTTAGCCCGGGTTTCCATCAATAGCTACACCTTC,CASSLARVSINSYTF,.,TRBJ1-2,TRBV7-9,.
TGTGCCAGCAGCTTCCCAGGGGAGACCCAGTACTTC,CASSFPGETQYF,.,TRBJ2-5,TRBV7-3,few
TGTGCCAGTTACGGGGGCAATCAGCCCCAGCATTTT,CASYGGNQPQHF,.,TRBJ1-5,TRBV19,once
TGTGCCAGCAGCTTAGGTGGAGCCGGGAAGCGTATCTCCTACGAGCAGTACTTC,CASSLGGAGKRISYEQYF,.,TRBJ2-7,TRBV7-9,.
TGTGCCAGCAGCTTAGCGCTATCCCAAGAGACCCAGTACTTC,CASSLALSQETQYF,.,TRBJ2-5,TRBV11-2,.
TGCGCCAGCAGCCAAGGGGGGGAAACATGGGAGACCCAGTACTTC,CASSQGGETWETQYF,.,TRBJ2-5,TRBV4-3,.
TGTGCCAGCTCACCGACTAGCGGGATCTACTACGAGCAGTACTTC,CASSPTSGIYYEQYF,TRBD2,TRBJ2-7,TRBV18,.
TGCAGCGTAGGGACAGACATGAACACTGAAGCTTTCTTT,CSVGTDMNTEAFF,TRBD1,TRBJ1-1,TRBV29-1,.
TGTGCCAGCAGCTTAAGTCGTCAGGGGGCCTACGAGCAGTACTTC,CASSLSRQGAYEQYF,TRBD1,TRBJ2-7,TRBV7-3,.
TGTGCCAGCAGGGAGGGTAGGTTCACTGAAGCTTTCTTT,CASREGRFTEAFF,.,TRBJ1-1,TRBV6-6,.
TGTGCCAGCCTCCCTTCAGGAGGCTTTAGTGGCTACACCTTC,CASLPSGGFSGYTF,.,TRBJ1-2,TRBV6-5,.
TGTGCCAGCAGCCTAGGACTAGAGCCCACCTACGAGCAGTACTTC,CASSLGLEPTYEQYF,TRBD2,TRBJ2-7,TRBV28,once
TGTGCCAGCAGTTTAGCGGGAGAGTACAATGAGCAGTTCTTC,CASSLAGEYNEQFF,TRBD2,TRBJ2-1,TRBV28,.
TGTGCCAGCAGGCAGACAGGGTTGGATGAGCAGTTCTTC,CASRQTGLDEQFF,TRBD1,TRBJ2-1,TRBV6-4,.
TGTGCCAGCAGCTTAGGTGGACAGATTCGAAATGGCTACACCTTC,CASSLGGQIRNGYTF,.,TRBJ1-2,TRBV7-2,.